This entry lists 18 T cell receptor beta chains sequenced from one sample in a study of T-cell reconstitution after alpha-beta-depleted transplantation in children. A library of TCRbeta sequences, prepared with unique molecular identifiers, was generated. TCRdb re-analysed the PCR reads in MiXCR, keeping a single row per CDR3 protein. Of about 440,000 distinct CDR3 sequences in the sample, roughly two fifths are singletons; the top ten hold 27%. The source material was PBMCs, sampled before TCRalphabeta/CD19-depleted stem cell transplant. Receptors originate from a girl aged 2 to 10 with aplastic anemia, due to receive a stem cell transplant.

The sample holds many counts of this clonotype. V gene TRBV5-4 combines with J gene TRBJ1-2; no firm D call. This CDR3 has 15 residues. Trimming removed 2 bases from V and 7 bases from J, with 18 bases in between. Germline CDR1 is SGHNT and CDR2 is YYREEE (reference sequence). As DNA, the CDR3 is TGTGCCAGCAGCTTAGACCGGAAGGGCACCGGTGGCTACACCTTC. Translating gives CASSLDRKGTGGYTF. Drawing the rest from reference TRBV5-4 and TRBJ1-2, the complete variable domain is ETGVTQSPTHLIKTRGQQVTLRCSSQSGHNTVSWYQQALGQGPQFIFQYYREEENGRGNFPPRFSGLQFPNYSSELNVNALELDDSALYLCASSLDRKGTGGYTFGSGTRLTVV.

The chain employs TRBV5-6 and TRBJ2-7; D tentatively fits TRBD1 or TRBD2 (6 bases each). Trimming took 3 bases from V and 0 from J, leaving 13 bases between them. Germline V gives CDR1 SGHDT, CDR2 YYEEEE. CDR3 length: 15 amino acids. This CDR3 is CASSSRGVSSYEQYF. The DNA for the CDR3 is TGTGCCAGCAGCTCAAGGGGGGTAAGCTCCTACGAGCAGTACTTC.

The genes are TRBV5-1 and TRBJ1-1; no clear D gene. The CDR3 loop spans 13 amino acids. The V and J ends lost 3 bases and 4 bases respectively, with 10 bases between them. Germline V lookup: CDR1 SGHRS, CDR2 YFSETQ. Written as DNA, the CDR3 is TGCGCCAGCAGCTCAAGTATTGCCACTGAAGCTTTCTTT. Amino acid sequence: CASSSSIATEAFF.

This clonotype was observed a handful of times. This chain connects TRBV20-1 to TRBJ1-1, with 8 bases that match TRBD1. In germline, CDR1 is DFQATT, CDR2 SNEGSKA (reference sequence). The CDR3 length is 17 residues. V lost 2 bases and J lost 4; bases outside the gene matches: 15. The CDR3 coding sequence is TGCAGTGCTAGATCCGGAAGGGCAGGGGGCAGAAGCACTGAAGCTTTCTTT. Amino acid sequence: CSARSGRAGGRSTEAFF.

V is TRBV15 and J is TRBJ2-1; tentative D call: TRBD1 (5 bases). Trimming pared 0 bases from V and 4 bases from J, leaving 10 bases between. The CDR3 has 15 amino acids. Germline V gene sequence: CDR1 LNHNV, CDR2 YYDKDF (reference sequence). The DNA of the CDR3 is TGTGCCACCAGCAGAGATAGGGGCGGTTACAATGAGCAGTTCTTC. Translated: CATSRDRGGYNEQFF. The full variable domain, completed using reference TRBV15 and TRBJ2-1, is DAMVIQNPRYQVTQFGKPVTLSCSQTLNHNVMYWYQQKSSQAPKLLFHYYDKDFNNEADTPDNFQSRRPNTSFCFLDIRSPGLGDTAMYLCATSRDRGGYNEQFFGPGTRLTVL.

The chain uses TRBV5-1 and TRBJ2-2, with D unclear. Trimming left V 0 bases short and J 3 bases short, with 6 bases between. CDR1 and CDR2 (germline): SGHRS, YFSETQ. The CDR3 is 14 residues long. CDR3 in amino acids: CASSLAWHTGELFF. Here the CDR3 DNA reads TGCGCCAGCAGCTTGGCCTGGCACACCGGGGAGCTGTTTTTT.

The chain carries TRBV3-1 and TRBJ1-6, with a weak D call TRBD1 (5 bases). Per the germline V gene, CDR1 is LGHDT and CDR2 is YNNKEL (reference sequence). The CDR3 totals 13 residues. The V end lost 3 bases, the J end lost 7 bases, and 7 bases lay between the germline ends. In nucleotides, the CDR3 is TGTGCCAGCAGCCAGAACAGGAATTCACCCCTCCACTTT. As protein: CASSQNRNSPLHF.

This clonotype was counted ten times or more. The rearrangement uses TRBV5-1 and TRBJ2-7; 8 nucleotides line up with TRBD2. Germline V gene lookup returns CDR1 SGHRS and CDR2 YFSETQ. The CDR3 is made up of 15 amino acids. The trim removed 1 base at V and 3 bases at J, leaving 6 bases unmatched. The CDR3 here is CASSLYSGSIYEQYF. The CDR3 nucleotides read TGCGCCAGCAGCTTGTACAGCGGGAGTATCTACGAGCAGTACTTC.

This clonotype was seen a single time. The gene calls are TRBV20-1 and TRBJ2-7; D gene unclear. The germline V gene has CDR1 DFQATT and CDR2 SNEGSKA (reference sequence). This CDR3 comprises 13 residues. Trimming stripped 6 bases from V and 4 bases from J, with 16 bases between. Written as DNA, the CDR3 is TGCAGTGCCGGAAATTCCTTAGGGTACGAGCAGTACTTC. This gives the protein CSAGNSLGYEQYF.

This clonotype turned up a few times. J is TRBJ2-1 and V is TRBV12-3 or TRBV12-4; D is perhaps TRBD1 or TRBD2 (6 bases each). V shed 6 bases and J shed 7 bases, with 16 bases lying between them. The CDR3 runs to 14 residues. CDR3 amino acids: CASSPGAVLNEQFF. The CDR3 bases are TGTGCCAGCAGCCCGGGGGCGGTTCTGAATGAGCAGTTCTTC.

The chain employs TRBV5-5 and TRBJ1-1; D remains unclear. The CDR3 spans 15 residues. Between the trimmed V and J ends, which lost 0 bases and 0 bases, there was a span of 9 bases. Germline assignment: CDR1 SGHKS and CDR2 YYEKEE (reference sequence). The CDR3 coding sequence is TGTGCCAGCAGCTTGGAGGCGCTAATGAACACTGAAGCTTTCTTT. Its protein is CASSLEALMNTEAFF.

J is TRBJ2-6 and V is TRBV5-6; D gene unclear. V lost 3 bases and J lost 0, with 7 bases in between. This CDR3 is 15 amino acids long. From germline, CDR1 is SGHDT and CDR2 YYEEEE. The CDR3 sequence is CASSWRSSGANVLTF. The DNA of the CDR3 is TGTGCCAGCAGCTGGCGTTCCTCTGGGGCCAACGTCCTGACTTTC.

About this clonotype itself: This could be a read error, since a much larger clone is one nucleotide away. V is TRBV29-1 and J is TRBJ2-5; D is perhaps TRBD1 (5 bases). The CDR3 has 12 amino acids. Germline V CDR1 and CDR2: SQVTM, ANQGSEA. CDR3 region: CSFEQGAETQYF. In DNA, the CDR3 is TGCAGCTTTGAACAAGGGGCTGAGACCCAGTACTTC.

The chain uses TRBV18 and TRBJ1-1; 7 bases are a match to TRBD1. Trimming took 8 bases from V and 3 from J; bases not matched to a gene: 3. Germline lookup yields CDR1 KGHSH and CDR2 LQKENI. The CDR3 sequence is 12 residues long. The CDR3 DNA reads TGTGCCAGCGACACAGGGGACACTGAAGCTTTCTTT. Protein product: CASDTGDTEAFF.

The chain uses TRBV30 and TRBJ2-2; no firm D call. CDR1 and CDR2 from the germline V gene are GTSNPN and SVGIG (reference sequence). The CDR3 is made up of 14 amino acids. V was trimmed by 1 base and J by 4 bases, leaving 10 bases between them. This CDR3 is CAWSERHTTGELFF. The CDR3 region has the DNA TGTGCCTGGAGTGAACGGCATACCACCGGGGAGCTGTTTTTT.

CDR3 sequence (DNA): TGCAGTGCTAGACGGGCTAGCGGGTCTCTAGATACGCAGTATTTT. This sequence encodes CSARRASGSLDTQYF. This chain connects TRBV20-1 to TRBJ2-3; 8 nucleotides align to TRBD2. There are 15 residues in the CDR3. Germline V gene lookup returns CDR1 DFQATT and CDR2 SNEGSKA (reference sequence). The V and J ends lost 2 bases and 5 bases, in that order; junction bases with no gene match: 9.

The J gene is TRBJ2-3, the V gene TRBV6-5; 8 nucleotides line up with TRBD2. V shed 3 bases and J 8 bases; nucleotides not matched to a gene: 7. The CDR3 contains 14 residues. Germline V CDR1 and CDR2: MNHEY, SVGAGI. CDR3 bases: TGTGCCAGCAGTTATGGCGGGAGGAAGGGTACGCAGTATTTT. Its protein product is CASSYGGRKGTQYF.

In its sample, this clonotype was seen a few times. J is TRBJ2-7 and V is TRBV12-3 or TRBV12-4, with TRBD2 matching over 9 bases. This CDR3 is 15 amino acids long. V gave up 0 bases and J gave up 1 base; unmatched junction bases: 1. The CDR3 loop reads CASSLALAGSYEQYF. The CDR3 coding sequence is TGTGCCAGCAGTTTAGCGCTAGCGGGATCCTACGAGCAGTACTTC.